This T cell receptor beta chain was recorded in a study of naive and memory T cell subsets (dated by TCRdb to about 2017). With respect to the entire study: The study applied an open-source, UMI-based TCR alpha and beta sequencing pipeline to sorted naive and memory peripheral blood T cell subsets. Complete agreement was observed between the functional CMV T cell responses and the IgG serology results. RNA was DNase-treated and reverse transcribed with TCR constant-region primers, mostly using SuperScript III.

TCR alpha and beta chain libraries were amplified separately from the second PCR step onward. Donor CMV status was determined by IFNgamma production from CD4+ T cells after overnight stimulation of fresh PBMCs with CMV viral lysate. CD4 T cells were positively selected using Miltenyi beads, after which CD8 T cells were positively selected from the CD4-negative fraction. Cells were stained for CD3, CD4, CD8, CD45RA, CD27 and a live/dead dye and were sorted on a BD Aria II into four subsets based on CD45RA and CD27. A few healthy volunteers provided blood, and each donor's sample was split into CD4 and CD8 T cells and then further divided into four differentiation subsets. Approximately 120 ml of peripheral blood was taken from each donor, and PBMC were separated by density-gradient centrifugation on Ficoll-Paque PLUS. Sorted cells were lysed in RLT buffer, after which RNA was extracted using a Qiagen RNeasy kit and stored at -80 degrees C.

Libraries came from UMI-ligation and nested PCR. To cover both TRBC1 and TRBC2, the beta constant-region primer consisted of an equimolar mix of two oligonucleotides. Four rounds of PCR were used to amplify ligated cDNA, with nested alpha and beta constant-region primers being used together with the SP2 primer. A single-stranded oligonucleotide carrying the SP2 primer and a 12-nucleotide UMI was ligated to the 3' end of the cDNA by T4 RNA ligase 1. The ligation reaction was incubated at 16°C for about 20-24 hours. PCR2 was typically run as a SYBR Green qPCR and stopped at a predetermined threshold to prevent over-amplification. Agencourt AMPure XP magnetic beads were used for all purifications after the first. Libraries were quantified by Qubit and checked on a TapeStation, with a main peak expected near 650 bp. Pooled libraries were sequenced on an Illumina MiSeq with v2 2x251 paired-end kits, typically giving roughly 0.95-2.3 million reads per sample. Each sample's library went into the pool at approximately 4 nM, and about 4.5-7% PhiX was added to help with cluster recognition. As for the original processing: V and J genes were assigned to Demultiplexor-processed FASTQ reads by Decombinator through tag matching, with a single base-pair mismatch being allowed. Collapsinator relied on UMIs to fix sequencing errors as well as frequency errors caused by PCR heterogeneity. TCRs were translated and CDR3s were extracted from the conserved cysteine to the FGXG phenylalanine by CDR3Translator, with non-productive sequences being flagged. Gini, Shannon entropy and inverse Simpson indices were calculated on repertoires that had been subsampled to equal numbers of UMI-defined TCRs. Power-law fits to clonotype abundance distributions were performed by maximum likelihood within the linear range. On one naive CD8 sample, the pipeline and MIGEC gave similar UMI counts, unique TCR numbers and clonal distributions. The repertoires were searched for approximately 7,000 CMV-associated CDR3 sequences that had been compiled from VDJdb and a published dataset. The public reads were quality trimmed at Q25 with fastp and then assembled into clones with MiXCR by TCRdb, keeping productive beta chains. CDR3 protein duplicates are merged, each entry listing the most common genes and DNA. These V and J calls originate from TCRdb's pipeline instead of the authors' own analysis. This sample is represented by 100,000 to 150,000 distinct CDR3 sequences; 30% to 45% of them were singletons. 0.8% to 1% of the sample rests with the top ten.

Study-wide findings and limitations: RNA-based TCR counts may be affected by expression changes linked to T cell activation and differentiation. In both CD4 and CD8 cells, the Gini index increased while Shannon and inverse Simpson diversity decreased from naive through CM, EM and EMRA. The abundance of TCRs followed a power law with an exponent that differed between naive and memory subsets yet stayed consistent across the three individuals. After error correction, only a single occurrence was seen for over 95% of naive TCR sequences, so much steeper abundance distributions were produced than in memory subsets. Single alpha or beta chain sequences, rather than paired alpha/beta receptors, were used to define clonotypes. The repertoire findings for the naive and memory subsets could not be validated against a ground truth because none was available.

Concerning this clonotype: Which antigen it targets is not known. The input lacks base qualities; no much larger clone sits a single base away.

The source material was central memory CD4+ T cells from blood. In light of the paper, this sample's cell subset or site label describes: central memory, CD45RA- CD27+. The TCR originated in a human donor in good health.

The CDR3 here reads CASSDLAGHEQYF. The DNA sequence follows: TGTGCCAGCAGTGATCTAGCGGGCCACGAGCAGTACTTC. The chain is made from TRBV6-1 and TRBJ2-7; TRBD2 fits 8 bases in the junction. V and J are trimmed by 3 bases and 5 bases, and the gene matches miss 3 bases of the junction. CDR1 and CDR2 were assigned from the germline V gene as MNHNS and SASEGT. Reading from cysteine to phenylalanine, the CDR3 counts 13 amino acids. Only the CDR3 region is kept as DNA, spanning 39 bases read in frame from base 1.